This T cell receptor beta chain was recorded in a study of cytomegalovirus exposure and HLA in healthy donors. Findings and caveats of the study: Of the V segments, some could not be distinguished, including TRBV6-2 and TRBV6-3, and were excluded. An analysis that came later showed most CMV-associated TCR beta chains appearing HLA-restricted. A list of 150 or so TCR beta chains associated with cytomegalovirus was given.

As to this clone: Its target is not known.

Use of 60 Vbeta and 13 Jbeta primers characterized the PCR. The authors' processing: Unique TCR beta chains numbered approximately 80 million in a later analysis, with around 10 million shared. The protocol was immunoSEQ multiplex PCR, while the TCRdb copy is restricted to in-frame clones and leaves out a portion. For V, J and clone size, that table is used; D and trimming come from the DNA. The sample records around 58,000 clones, 55% to 75% being singletons. The CDR3 covers 16 residues. Trimming removed 1 base from V and 4 bases from J, with 16 bases in between. Germline CDR1 and CDR2: MDHEN and SYDVKM.

The material sequenced was PBMCs. The chain carries TRBV28 and TRBJ1-2; possibly TRBD1 for D (6 bases). The sequence was obtained from a man between 35 and 55 years old in good health and CMV-seropositive. CDR3 loop: CASSLFGTRGGYGYTF. Written as DNA, the CDR3 is TGTGCCAGCAGTTTATTCGGGACACGGGGGGGCTATGGCTACACCTTC.